The 15 T cell receptor beta chains in this list originate from one sample, sequenced in a study of identical twins. One entry per CDR3 protein results from TCRdb running MiXCR on the 5' RACE reads. The sample has roughly 710,000 distinct CDR3 sequences, less than 7% seen once; the top ten hold about 2%. The sequencing sample was made of naive T cells sorted from blood. Source of these receptors: a man younger than 35 in good health.

There are a few counts of this clonotype. The chain combines TRBV3-1 with TRBJ2-6, with TRBD1 matching over 10 bases. V shed 6 bases, J shed 2 bases, and the junction held 7 bases outside the gene matches. Per germline, CDR1 LGHDT and CDR2 YNNKEL (reference sequence). The CDR3 runs 17 residues. The CDR3 reads CASSLTGGATGANVLTF. In nucleotides, the CDR3 is TGTGCCAGCAGTCTGACAGGGGGCGCGACTGGGGCCAACGTCCTGACTTTC. Complete variable domain (other parts from reference TRBV3-1 and TRBJ2-6): DTAVSQTPKYLVTQMGNDKSIKCEQNLGHDTMYWYKQDSKKFLKIMFSYNNKELIINETVPNRFSPKSPDKAHLNLHINSLELGDSAVYFCASSLTGGATGANVLTFGAGSRLTVL.

This clonotype was detected many times. The rearrangement links TRBV29-1 to TRBJ1-3; unclear D gene. CDR3 length equals 13 residues. Trimming took 4 bases from V and 0 from J, leaving 7 bases between them. Germline-derived CDR1 and CDR2 are SQVTM and ANQGSEA. The CDR3 nucleotides read TGCAGCGTTGTATACAGCTCTGGAAACACCATATATTTT. This translates into CSVVYSSGNTIYF.

This sequence joins TRBV6-2 or TRBV6-3 and TRBJ2-1; TRBD2 agrees at 7 bases. The J segment lost 9 bases and the V segment lost 7 bases, leaving 6 bases of the junction unmatched. Germline V CDR1 and CDR2: MNHEY, SVGEGT. CDR3 length: 12 amino acids. The CDR3 loop is CASKRGSGEQFF. In nucleotides, the CDR3 is TGTGCCAGCAAGCGGGGCTCCGGTGAGCAGTTCTTC.

The chain carries TRBV5-1 and TRBJ2-1; D possibly matches TRBD1 or TRBD2 (6 bases each). In germline, CDR1 is SGHRS, CDR2 YFSETQ. This CDR3 is 15 amino acids long. The V gene lost 7 bases and the J gene lost 2 bases, with 16 bases spanning the gap. The CDR3 DNA is TGCGCCAGCGGGGGGCAGGGCAACCCCTACAATGAGCAGTTCTTC. Protein: CASGGQGNPYNEQFF.

This clonotype was seen repeatedly, ten times or more. The CDR3 nucleotides read TGTGCCAGCAGCTTTTGGGCAACTAGCGGGAGCCGAGAGACCCAGTACTTC. Encoded protein: CASSFWATSGSRETQYF. V is TRBV5-6 and J is TRBJ2-5; 11 bases fit TRBD2. CDR3 length: 17 amino acids. Germline lookup yields CDR1 SGHDT and CDR2 YYEEEE. Trimming cost V 2 bases and J 4 bases; bases outside gene matches: 10. The full variable domain, rest sourced from reference TRBV5-6 and TRBJ2-5, is DAGVTQSPTHLIKTRGQQVTLRCSPKSGHDTVSWYQQALGQGPQFIFQYYEEEERQRGNFPDRFSGHQFPNYSSELNVNALLLGDSALYLCASSFWATSGSRETQYFGPGTRLLVL.

This clonotype has a single count. The chain is built from TRBV6-5 and TRBJ2-7; D is unresolved. Looked up from germline, CDR1 is MNHEY and CDR2 is SVGAGI. The length of the CDR3 is 12 residues. The V end lost 0 bases, the J end lost 5 bases, and 5 bases lay between the germline ends. The CDR3 coding sequence is TGTGCCAGCAGTTACTCGAATAACGAGCAGTACGTC. Its translation is CASSYSNNEQYV.

There are a few counts of this clonotype. The gene calls are TRBV20-1 and TRBJ1-1; the match to TRBD1 covers 7 bases. The V gene's germline CDR1 is DFQATT and CDR2 SNEGSKA (reference sequence). The CDR3 is 16 amino acids. V lost 3 bases to trimming and J lost 1 base; unmatched junction nucleotides: 11. Here the CDR3 reads CSARRGRGVRNTEAFF. The CDR3 DNA sequence: TGCAGTGCTAGGAGGGGGCGCGGGGTGAGGAACACTGAAGCTTTCTTT.

This clonotype was seen many times. This chain links TRBV12-3 or TRBV12-4 with TRBJ2-5, with D maybe TRBD2 (6 bases). The V end was cut by 1 base, the J end by 8 bases, with 17 bases between. CDR3 length: 15 amino acids. CDR3 sequence reads: CASSLELLGRETQYF. The DNA for the CDR3 is TGTGCCAGCAGTTTAGAGCTACTAGGGCGGGAAACCCAGTACTTC.

This clonotype showed up many times. J is TRBJ2-7 and V is TRBV6-1; D is uncertain. CDR3 length equals 16 residues. V lost 7 bases to trimming and J lost 5 bases, with 24 bases between them. Germline V lookup: CDR1 MNHNS, CDR2 SASEGT. The CDR3 loop reads CASTKGPLGPRNEQYF. CDR3 coding DNA: TGTGCCAGCACCAAGGGCCCACTCGGGCCACGGAACGAGCAGTACTTC.

In its sample, this clonotype was seen a few times. The rearrangement joins TRBV29-1 to TRBJ1-1, with 7 positions matching TRBD1. This CDR3 is 13 amino acids long. V gave up 7 bases and J gave up 4 bases; unmatched junction bases: 9. Germline CDR1 is SQVTM and CDR2 is ANQGSEA. The CDR3 DNA is TGCAGCGCAGCGACAGGGCAGGGCACTGAAGCTTTCTTT. This codes for CSAATGQGTEAFF. Using reference TRBV29-1 and TRBJ1-1 for the parts outside the CDR3, the full variable domain is SAVISQKPSRDICQRGTSLTIQCQVDSQVTMMFWYRQQPGQSLTLIATANQGSEATYESGFVIDKFPISRPNLTFSTLTVSNMSPEDSSIYLCSAATGQGTEAFFGQGTRLTVV.

For this clonotype: A much larger clone sits a single nucleotide away, making a read error possible. The chain joins TRBV20-1 to TRBJ2-5; 7 bases line up with TRBD1. Germline V gene data show CDR1 as DFQATT and CDR2 as SNEGSKA (reference sequence). CDR3 length: 13 residues. CDR3 protein: CSARKDRVETRYF. CDR3 in DNA: TGCAGTGCTAGAAAAGACAGGGTAGAGACCCGGTACTTC.

There are many counts of this clonotype. The chain joins TRBV12-3 or TRBV12-4 to TRBJ1-4, with D possibly TRBD1 on 5 matching bases. The CDR3 extends over 15 amino acids. Trimming took 8 bases from V and 1 from J, leaving 14 bases between them. The CDR3 loop is CASRPDSGTNEKLFF. The CDR3 nucleotides are TGTGCCAGCCGCCCCGACAGTGGAACTAATGAAAAACTGTTTTTT.

A few counts support this clonotype. The chain uses TRBV5-1 and TRBJ1-1, with a possible D match to TRBD1 (6 bases). The CDR3 contains 15 residues. Germline V gives CDR1 SGHRS, CDR2 YFSETQ. V dropped 6 bases and J dropped 2 bases, with 17 bases sitting between them. The CDR3 loop reads CASTPAPGQNTEAFF. CDR3 DNA: TGCGCCAGCACCCCCGCACCGGGACAAAACACTGAAGCTTTCTTT.

This clonotype was observed many times. The rearrangement uses TRBV6-1 and TRBJ2-1; possible D gene TRBD1, 5 bases. Germline-derived CDR1 and CDR2 are MNHNS and SASEGT. Trimming left V 3 bases short and J 8 bases short, with 14 bases between. There are 14 residues in the CDR3. This CDR3 reads CASSDGHGFDEQFF. CDR3 DNA: TGTGCCAGCAGTGACGGACATGGGTTTGATGAGCAGTTCTTC.

This clonotype occurred a few times. The DNA for the CDR3 is TGTGCCAGCAGTTACCGGACAAACCTCCCCATCTACGAGCAGTACTTC. It encodes CASSYRTNLPIYEQYF. The rearrangement joins TRBV6-2 or TRBV6-3 to TRBJ2-7; possibly TRBD1 for D (5 bases). The CDR3 has 16 residues. Deletions cut 2 bases from V and 3 bases from J, with 17 bases between. Germline CDR1 reads MNHEY; CDR2 reads SVGEGT.